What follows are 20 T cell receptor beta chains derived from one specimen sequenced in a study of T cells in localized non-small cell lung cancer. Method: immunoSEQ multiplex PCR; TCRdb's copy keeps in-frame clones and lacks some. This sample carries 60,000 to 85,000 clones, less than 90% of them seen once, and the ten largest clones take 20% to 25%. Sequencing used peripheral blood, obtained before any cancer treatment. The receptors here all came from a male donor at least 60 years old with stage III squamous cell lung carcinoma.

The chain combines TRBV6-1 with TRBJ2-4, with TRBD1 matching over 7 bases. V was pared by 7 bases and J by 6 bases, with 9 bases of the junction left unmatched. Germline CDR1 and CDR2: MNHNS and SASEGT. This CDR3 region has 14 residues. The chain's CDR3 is CASTVRQGGNIQYF. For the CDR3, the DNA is TGTGCCAGCACCGTGCGACAGGGCGGAAACATTCAGTACTTC.

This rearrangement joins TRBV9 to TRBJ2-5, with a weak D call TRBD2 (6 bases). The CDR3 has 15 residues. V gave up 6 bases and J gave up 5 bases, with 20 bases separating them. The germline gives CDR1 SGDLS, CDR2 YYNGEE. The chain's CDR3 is CASTPSGYHQETQYF. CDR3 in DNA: TGTGCCAGCACCCCCAGCGGGTACCATCAGGAGACCCAGTACTTC.

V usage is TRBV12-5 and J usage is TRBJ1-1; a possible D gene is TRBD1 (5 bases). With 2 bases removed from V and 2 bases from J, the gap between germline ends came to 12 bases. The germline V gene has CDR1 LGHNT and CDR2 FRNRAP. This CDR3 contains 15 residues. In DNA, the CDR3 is TGTGCTAGTGGTTTGCCCGGGGACCTTAACACTGAAGCTTTCTTT. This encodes CASGLPGDLNTEAFF. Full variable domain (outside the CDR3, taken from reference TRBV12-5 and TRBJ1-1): DARVTQTPRHKVTEMGQEVTMRCQPILGHNTVFWYRQTMMQGLELLAYFRNRAPLDDSGMPKDRFSAEMPDATLATLKIQPSEPRDSAVYFCASGLPGDLNTEAFFGQGTRLTVV.

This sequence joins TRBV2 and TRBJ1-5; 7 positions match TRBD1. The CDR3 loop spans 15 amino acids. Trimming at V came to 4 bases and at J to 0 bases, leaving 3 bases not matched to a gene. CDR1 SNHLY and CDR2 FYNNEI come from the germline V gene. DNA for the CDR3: TGTGCCAGCAGTGTTACAGGGGATAGCAATCAGCCCCAGCATTTT. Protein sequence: CASSVTGDSNQPQHF.

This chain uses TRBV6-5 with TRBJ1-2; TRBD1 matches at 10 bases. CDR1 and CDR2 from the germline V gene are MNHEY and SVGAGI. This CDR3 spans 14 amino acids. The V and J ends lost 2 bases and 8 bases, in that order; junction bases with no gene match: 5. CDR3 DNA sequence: TGTGCCAGCAGTTACGCAGGGACAGGGGTCGGCTACACCTTC. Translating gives CASSYAGTGVGYTF.

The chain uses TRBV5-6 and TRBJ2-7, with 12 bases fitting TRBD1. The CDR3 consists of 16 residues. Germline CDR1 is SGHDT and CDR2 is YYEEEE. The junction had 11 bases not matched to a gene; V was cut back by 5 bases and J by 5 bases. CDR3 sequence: CASSSLGTGGFHEQYF. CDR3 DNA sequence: TGTGCCAGCAGTTCCTTGGGGACAGGGGGCTTCCACGAGCAGTACTTC.

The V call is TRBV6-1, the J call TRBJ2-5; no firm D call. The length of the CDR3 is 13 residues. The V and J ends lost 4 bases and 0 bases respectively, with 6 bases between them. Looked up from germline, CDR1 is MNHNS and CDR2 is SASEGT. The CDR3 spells CASSVLYQETQYF. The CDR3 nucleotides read TGTGCCAGCAGTGTACTGTACCAAGAGACCCAGTACTTC.

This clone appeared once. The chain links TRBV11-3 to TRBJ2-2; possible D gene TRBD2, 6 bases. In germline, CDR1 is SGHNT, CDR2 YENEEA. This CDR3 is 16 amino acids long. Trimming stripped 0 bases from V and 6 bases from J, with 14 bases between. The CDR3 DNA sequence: TGTGCCAGCAGCTTAGATGGGGGGAATCGGGCCGGGGAGCTGTTTTTT. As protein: CASSLDGGNRAGELFF.

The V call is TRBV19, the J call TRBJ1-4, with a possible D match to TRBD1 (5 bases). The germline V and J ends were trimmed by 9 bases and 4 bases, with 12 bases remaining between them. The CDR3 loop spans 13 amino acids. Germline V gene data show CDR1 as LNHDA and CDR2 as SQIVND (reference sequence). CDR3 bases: TGTGCCAGCTCCCGGGGGAATAATGAAAAACTGTTTTTT. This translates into CASSRGNNEKLFF.

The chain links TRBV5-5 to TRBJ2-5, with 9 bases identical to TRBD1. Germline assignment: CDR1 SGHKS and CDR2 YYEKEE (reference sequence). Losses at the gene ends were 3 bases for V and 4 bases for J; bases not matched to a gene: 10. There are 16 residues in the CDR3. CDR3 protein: CASSSGDTGGRETQYF. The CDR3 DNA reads TGTGCCAGCAGCTCGGGAGACACAGGGGGCAGAGAGACCCAGTACTTC.

The CDR3 DNA sequence: TGCGCCAGCAGCTACGGACAGGGGGCCTACGAGCAGTACTTC. Translating it yields CASSYGQGAYEQYF. V is TRBV5-1 and J is TRBJ2-7, with 10 nucleotides matching TRBD1. Losses at the gene ends were 3 bases for V and 2 bases for J; bases not matched to a gene: 2. CDR1 SGHRS and CDR2 YFSETQ come from the germline V gene. The CDR3 length is 14 residues.

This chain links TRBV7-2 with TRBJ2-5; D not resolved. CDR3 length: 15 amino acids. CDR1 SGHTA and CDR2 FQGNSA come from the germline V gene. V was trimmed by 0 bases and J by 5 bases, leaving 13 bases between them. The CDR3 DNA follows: TGTGCCAGCAGCTTAGCCGTTGGGGTTTGGGAGACCCAGTACTTC. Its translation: CASSLAVGVWETQYF.

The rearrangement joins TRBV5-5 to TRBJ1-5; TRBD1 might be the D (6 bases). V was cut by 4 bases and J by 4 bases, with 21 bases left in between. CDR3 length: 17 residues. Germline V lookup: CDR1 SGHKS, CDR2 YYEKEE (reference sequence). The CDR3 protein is CASSTMPPDRLNQPQHF. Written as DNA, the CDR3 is TGTGCCAGCAGCACAATGCCCCCGGACAGACTAAATCAGCCCCAGCATTTT. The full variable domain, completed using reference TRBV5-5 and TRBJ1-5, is DAGVTQSPTHLIKTRGQQVTLRCSPISGHKSVSWYQQVLGQGPQFIFQYYEKEERGRGNFPDRFSARQFPNYSSELNVNALLLGDSALYLCASSTMPPDRLNQPQHFGDGTRLSIL.

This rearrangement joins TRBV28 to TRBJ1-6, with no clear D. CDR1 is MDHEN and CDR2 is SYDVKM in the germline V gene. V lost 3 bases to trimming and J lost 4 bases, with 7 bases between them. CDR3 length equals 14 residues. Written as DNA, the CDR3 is TGTGCCAGCAGTTTGGAGCTGTATAATTCACCCCTCCACTTT. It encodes CASSLELYNSPLHF.

The DNA of the CDR3 is TGTGCCAGCAGCCATCCCGGAACCTACAATGAGCAGTTCTTC. This encodes CASSHPGTYNEQFF. This rearrangement joins TRBV4-2 to TRBJ2-1; D call uncertain. The CDR3 consists of 14 residues. CDR1 is LGHNA and CDR2 is YNFKEQ in the germline V gene. Deletions cut 3 bases from V and 2 bases from J, with 8 bases between.

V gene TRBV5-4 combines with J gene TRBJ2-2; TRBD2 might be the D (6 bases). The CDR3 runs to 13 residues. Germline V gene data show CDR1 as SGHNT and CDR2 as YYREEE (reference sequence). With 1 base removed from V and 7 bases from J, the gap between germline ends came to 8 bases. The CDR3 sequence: CASSLMGGGELFF. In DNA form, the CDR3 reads TGTGCCAGCAGCTTGATGGGAGGCGGGGAGCTGTTTTTT. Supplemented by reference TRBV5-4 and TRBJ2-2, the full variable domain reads ETGVTQSPTHLIKTRGQQVTLRCSSQSGHNTVSWYQQALGQGPQFIFQYYREEENGRGNFPPRFSGLQFPNYSSELNVNALELDDSALYLCASSLMGGGELFFGEGSRLTVL.

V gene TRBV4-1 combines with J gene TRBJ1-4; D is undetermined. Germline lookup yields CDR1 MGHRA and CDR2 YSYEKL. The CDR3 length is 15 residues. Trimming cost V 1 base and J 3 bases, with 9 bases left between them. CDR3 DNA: TGCGCCAGCAGCCAAGGAGGCGCATCTAATGAAAAACTGTTTTTT. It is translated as CASSQGGASNEKLFF.

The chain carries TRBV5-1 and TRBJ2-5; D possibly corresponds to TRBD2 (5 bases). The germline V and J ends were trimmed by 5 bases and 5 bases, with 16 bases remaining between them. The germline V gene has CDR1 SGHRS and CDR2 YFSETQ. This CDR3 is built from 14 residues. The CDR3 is CASRATSSGETQYF. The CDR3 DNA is TGCGCCAGCAGGGCCACTTCCTCGGGGGAGACCCAGTACTTC.

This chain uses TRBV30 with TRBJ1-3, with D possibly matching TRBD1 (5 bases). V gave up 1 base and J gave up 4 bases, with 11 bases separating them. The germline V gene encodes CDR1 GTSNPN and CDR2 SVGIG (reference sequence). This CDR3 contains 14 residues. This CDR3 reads CAWSGDRAGNTIYF. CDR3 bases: TGTGCCTGGAGTGGGGACCGGGCGGGAAACACCATATATTTT.

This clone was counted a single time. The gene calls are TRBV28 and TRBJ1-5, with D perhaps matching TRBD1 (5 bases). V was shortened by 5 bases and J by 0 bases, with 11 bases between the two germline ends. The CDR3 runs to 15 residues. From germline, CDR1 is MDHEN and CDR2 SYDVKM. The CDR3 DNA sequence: TGTGCCAGCAGTGGGGGGGGGTATAGCAATCAGCCCCAGCATTTT. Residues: CASSGGGYSNQPQHF.